Following are 25 T cell receptor beta chains from one sample sequenced in a study of beta chain features in type 1 diabetes listed by TCRdb under 2018. Libraries were built with the immunoSEQ multiplex PCR assay. The entire isolated RNA was reverse transcribed using the High Capacity cDNA Reverse Transcription Kit, and thus expressed TCRB transcripts were sequenced. TCRdb stores this immuneACCESS table with in-frame sequences only. Part of the clones is absent; in the studies checked, under half of the shortfall reflects unresolved V genes, and no reason is known for the rest. Recorded for this sample are under 900,000 clones; roughly 16% of them occurred a single time. Together, the top ten hold about 0.02% of the sample. Sequencing input: naive CD4+ T cells from blood. The cell subset or site label of this sample denotes: true naive CD4+ T cells. Receptors originate from a woman aged 18-29 years in good health.

CDR3 sequence reads: CASSLWWTSGTDTQYF. In DNA, the CDR3 is TGCGCCAGCAGCTTGTGGTGGACTAGCGGCACAGATACGCAGTATTTT. The chain couples TRBV5-1 to TRBJ2-3, with 9 bases identical to TRBD2. Germline-derived CDR1 and CDR2 are SGHRS and YFSETQ. The length of the CDR3 is 16 residues. J was trimmed by 1 base and V by 1 base; bases with no gene match: 4.

The rearrangement links TRBV7-8 to TRBJ2-5; D gene ambiguous. Trimming removed 1 base at V and 3 bases at J, with 18 bases between. This CDR3 comprises 17 residues. CDR1 and CDR2 (germline): SGHVS, FQNEAQ. The CDR3, as DNA: TGTGCCAGCAGCTTAGGGCTAAGCGCCGGCCTTAAAGAGACCCAGTACTTC. Encoded protein: CASSLGLSAGLKETQYF.

This clone was observed a few times. This sequence joins TRBV4-3 and TRBJ2-1, with 9 bases lining up with TRBD2. The germline V gene has CDR1 LGHNA and CDR2 YSLEER. CDR3 size: 16 residues. With V trimmed by 3 bases and J by 0 bases, 3 bases remained unmatched. The CDR3 DNA reads TGCGCCAGCAGCCAGATTAGCGGGAGCTCCTACAATGAGCAGTTCTTC. Protein: CASSQISGSSYNEQFF.

This chain links TRBV7-2 with TRBJ2-3; possible D gene TRBD1, 6 bases. This CDR3 has 15 amino acids. V was cut by 6 bases and J by 0 bases, with 13 bases left in between. CDR1 is SGHTA and CDR2 is FQGNSA in the germline V gene. The CDR3, as DNA: TGTGCCAGCAGACGAGGACAGTCTAGCACAGATACGCAGTATTTT. Protein sequence: CASRRGQSSTDTQYF.

This clone was picked up a small number of times. This chain joins TRBV5-4 and TRBJ2-3, with TRBD2 matching over 13 bases. V shed 7 bases, J shed 6 bases, and the junction held 11 bases outside the gene matches. The germline gives CDR1 SGHNT, CDR2 YYREEE (reference sequence). This CDR3 comprises 16 residues. CDR3: CASGPGTSGIGDTQYF. The CDR3 coding sequence is TGTGCCAGCGGTCCCGGGACTAGCGGGATAGGGGATACGCAGTATTTT.

The table lists this clone with a few counts. The rearrangement joins TRBV2 to TRBJ2-1; 7 nucleotides match TRBD2. Trimming took 8 bases from V and 11 from J; bases not matched to a gene: 15. The CDR3 has 14 residues. The germline V gene encodes CDR1 SNHLY and CDR2 FYNNEI. The CDR3 loop reads CASHHRFLAAKQFF. The CDR3 coding sequence is TGTGCCAGCCACCACAGGTTCCTAGCGGCAAAGCAGTTCTTC.

The rearrangement links TRBV18 to TRBJ2-1, with 11 bases that match TRBD2. This CDR3 is 15 amino acids long. Germline V gene data show CDR1 as KGHSH and CDR2 as LQKENI. Germline trimming cut 1 base from V and 6 bases from J; bases unmatched to any gene: 2. Here the CDR3 reads CASSPLAGGVNEQFF. In DNA form, the CDR3 reads TGTGCCAGCTCACCACTAGCGGGAGGGGTCAATGAGCAGTTCTTC.

This clone was seen more than once but under ten times. The CDR3 DNA follows: TGTGCCAGCAGTCCTAGTCCTCTAGCGGGAGTTAATGCCGGGGAGCTGTTTTTT. It codes for CASSPSPLAGVNAGELFF. The chain has TRBV27 and TRBJ2-2; 10 nucleotides match TRBD2. Germline V gene data show CDR1 as MNHEY and CDR2 as SMNVEV (reference sequence). This CDR3 is built from 18 residues. With V trimmed by 5 bases and J by 6 bases, 15 bases remained unmatched.

This clone has just a few counts. The chain recombines TRBV28 with TRBJ2-7, with TRBD2 identical over 13 bases. The V gene's germline CDR1 is MDHEN and CDR2 SYDVKM. The CDR3 extends over 17 amino acids. The ends lost 3 bases at V and 1 base at J; junction bases unmatched: 6. The CDR3 nucleotides are TGTGCCAGCAGTTTCACTAGCGGGAGGGCCGGGTCCTACGAGCAGTACTTC. Its translation: CASSFTSGRAGSYEQYF.

In its sample, this clone was seen a few times. The rearrangement joins TRBV7-3 to TRBJ1-1; maybe TRBD1 (5 bases). The CDR3 is 13 residues long. Trimming pared 6 bases from V and 6 bases from J, leaving 14 bases between. CDR1 is SGHTA and CDR2 is FQGTGA in the germline V gene. The CDR3 region is CASSSGSWAEAFF. The CDR3 DNA reads as TGTGCCAGCAGTTCAGGGAGTTGGGCTGAAGCTTTCTTT.

This clone occurred a few times. The chain couples TRBV5-1 to TRBJ2-7, with TRBD1 as a possible D gene (6 bases). CDR1 and CDR2 from the germline V gene are SGHRS and YFSETQ. Trimming removed 7 bases at V and 7 bases at J, with 33 bases between. The CDR3 length is 18 residues. The CDR3 DNA sequence: TGCGCCAGCTCAGGACTGCAGGACAGCCCATTCGAGGTAGGAGAGCAGTACTTC. Amino acid sequence: CASSGLQDSPFEVGEQYF.

This clone has just a few counts. The V gene is TRBV6-5, the J gene TRBJ1-1; no reliable D call. The CDR3 runs 12 residues. CDR1 is MNHEY and CDR2 is SVGAGI in the germline V gene. V lost 6 bases to trimming and J lost 3 bases, with 8 bases between them. For the CDR3, the DNA is TGTGCCAGCAGCCAACTTTACACTGAAGCTTTCTTT. Protein sequence: CASSQLYTEAFF.

This clone was detected only a few times. The chain carries TRBV29-1 and TRBJ2-7, with 8 positions matching TRBD1. V was clipped by 6 bases and J by 1 base; unmatched bases: 2. Germline-derived CDR1 and CDR2 are SQVTM and ANQGSEA. The CDR3 runs 12 residues. The CDR3 bases are TGCAGCGTACAGGGGGGTTCCTACGAGCAGTACTTC. Translation gives CSVQGGSYEQYF.

This clone was observed a few times. The gene calls are TRBV13 and TRBJ2-3, with 10 bases fitting TRBD2. Germline V gene sequence: CDR1 PRHDT, CDR2 FYEKMQ (reference sequence). V shed 5 bases and J 7 bases; nucleotides not matched to a gene: 21. CDR3 size: 19 residues. CDR3 sequence (DNA): TGTGCCAGCAGCAAGATACTAGCGGGAACGATTTCCCGGCAAAATACGCAGTATTTT. It is translated as CASSKILAGTISRQNTQYF.

This clone came up a few times. This sequence joins TRBV7-3 and TRBJ2-2, with D tentatively TRBD1 or TRBD2 (6 bases each). The V gene lost 1 base and the J gene lost 4 bases, with 16 bases spanning the gap. This CDR3 has 17 residues. CDR1 and CDR2 from the germline V gene are SGHTA and FQGTGA. In nucleotides, the CDR3 is TGTGCCAGCAGCTTAAGGGGGGCGCCGGATACCACCGGGGAGCTGTTTTTT. Translated, it gives CASSLRGAPDTTGELFF.

This sequence joins TRBV28 and TRBJ1-5, with a tentative D call TRBD1 (6 bases). V was cut by 6 bases and J by 0 bases, with 18 bases left in between. There are 17 residues in the CDR3. The germline CDR1 and CDR2 sequences are MDHEN and SYDVKM. CDR3 protein: CASSHPRGLGSNQPQHF. In nucleotides, the CDR3 is TGTGCCAGCAGCCACCCCCGGGGGCTAGGTAGCAATCAGCCCCAGCATTTT.

V and J are TRBV10-3 and TRBJ2-7; TRBD1 agrees at 10 bases. Unmatched junction bases numbered 6, after V lost 6 bases and J lost 1 base. The germline V gene encodes CDR1 ENHRY and CDR2 SYGVKD. There are 15 residues in the CDR3. The CDR3 loop is CAIRDGQGVSYEQYF. The CDR3 bases are TGTGCCATCAGAGACGGACAGGGGGTATCCTACGAGCAGTACTTC.

This rearrangement joins TRBV7-3 to TRBJ2-1, with a possible D match to TRBD2 (5 bases). CDR1 SGHTA and CDR2 FQGTGA come from the germline V gene. The CDR3 loop spans 15 amino acids. With 2 bases removed from V and 5 bases from J, the gap between germline ends came to 13 bases. This CDR3 reads CASSLVAGWDNEQFF. In nucleotides, the CDR3 is TGTGCCAGCAGCTTAGTCGCGGGTTGGGACAATGAGCAGTTCTTC.

This CDR3 reads CASSLSGTGTINYGYTF. DNA for the CDR3: TGTGCCAGCAGTTTATCGGGGACAGGGACCATTAACTATGGCTACACCTTC. V usage is TRBV27 and J usage is TRBJ1-2, with 9 nucleotides matching TRBD1. This CDR3 is built from 17 residues. Germline assignment: CDR1 MNHEY and CDR2 SMNVEV (reference sequence). Trimming at V came to 0 bases and at J to 1 base, leaving 6 bases not matched to a gene.

The chain carries TRBV6-1 and TRBJ1-2; perhaps TRBD1 as D (5 bases). The CDR3 loop spans 13 amino acids. V lost 3 bases to trimming and J lost 8 bases, with 13 bases between them. The germline gives CDR1 MNHNS, CDR2 SASEGT. The CDR3 spells CASSDQGVWGYTF. In DNA form, the CDR3 reads TGTGCCAGCAGTGATCAGGGTGTCTGGGGCTACACCTTC.

The rearrangement uses TRBV4-3 and TRBJ2-1, with a weak D call TRBD1 (5 bases). Germline assignment: CDR1 LGHNA and CDR2 YSLEER. Trimming stripped 1 base from V and 6 bases from J, with 13 bases between. This CDR3 region has 15 residues. The CDR3 protein is CASSQVPQGINEQFF. The DNA of the CDR3 is TGCGCCAGCAGCCAAGTCCCGCAGGGAATCAATGAGCAGTTCTTC.

The rearrangement joins TRBV10-3 to TRBJ1-4, with TRBD1 as a possible D gene (5 bases). Germline lookup yields CDR1 ENHRY and CDR2 SYGVKD. This CDR3 comprises 15 residues. V lost 0 bases and J lost 5, with 10 bases in between. In nucleotides, the CDR3 is TGTGCCATCAGTGAGTCGGGGACGGTGAATGAAAAACTGTTTTTT. Its translation: CAISESGTVNEKLFF.

A few counts support this clone. The chain employs TRBV5-1 and TRBJ2-3; perhaps TRBD1 as D (5 bases). Trimming removed 4 bases at V and 4 bases at J, with 19 bases between. The CDR3 sequence is 16 residues long. Germline lookup yields CDR1 SGHRS and CDR2 YFSETQ. CDR3 loop: CASSHVTGYRSDTQYF. In DNA, the CDR3 is TGCGCCAGCAGCCACGTAACAGGATATCGCTCAGATACGCAGTATTTT.

The chain couples TRBV19 to TRBJ1-5, with D uncertain. This CDR3 has 13 amino acids. CDR1 is LNHDA, CDR2 SQIVND, per germline (reference sequence). The V end lost 2 bases, the J end lost 4 bases, and 6 bases lay between the germline ends. The CDR3 reads CASSILINQPQHF. CDR3 in DNA: TGTGCCAGTAGTATATTGATTAATCAGCCCCAGCATTTT. Full variable domain (rest looked up from reference TRBV19 and TRBJ1-5): DGGITQSPKYLFRKEGQNVTLSCEQNLNHDAMYWYRQDPGQGLRLIYYSQIVNDFQKGDIAEGYSVSREKKESFPLTVTSAQKNPTAFYLCASSILINQPQHFGDGTRLSIL.

As for this clone: At one end the junction does not follow the germline gene, possibly because of a read error. V and J are TRBV4-2 and TRBJ1-4; 7 bases line up with TRBD1. Germline V gene lookup returns CDR1 LGHNA and CDR2 YNFKEQ. This CDR3 is 14 amino acids long. The DNA for the CDR3 is TGTGCCAGCAGCAAAGACAGGGCCCGGGAAAAACTGTTTTTT. Its protein product is CASSKDRAREKLFF.